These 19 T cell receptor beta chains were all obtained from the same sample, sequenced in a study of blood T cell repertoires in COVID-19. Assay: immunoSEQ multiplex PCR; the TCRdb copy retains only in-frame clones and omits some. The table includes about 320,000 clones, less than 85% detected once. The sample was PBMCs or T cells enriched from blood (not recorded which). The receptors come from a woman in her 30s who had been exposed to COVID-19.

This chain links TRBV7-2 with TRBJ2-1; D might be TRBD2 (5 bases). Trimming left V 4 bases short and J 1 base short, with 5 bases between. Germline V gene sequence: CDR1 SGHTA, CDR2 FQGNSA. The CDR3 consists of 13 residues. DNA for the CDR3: TGTGCCAGCAGCTCGGGATCCTACAATGAGCAGTTCTTC. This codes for CASSSGSYNEQFF. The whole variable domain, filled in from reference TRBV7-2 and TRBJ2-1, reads GAGVSQSPSNKVTEKGKDVELRCDPISGHTALYWYRQSLGQGLEFLIYFQGNSAPDKSGLPSDRFSAERTGGSVSTLTIQRTQQEDSAVYLCASSSGSYNEQFFGPGTRLTVL.

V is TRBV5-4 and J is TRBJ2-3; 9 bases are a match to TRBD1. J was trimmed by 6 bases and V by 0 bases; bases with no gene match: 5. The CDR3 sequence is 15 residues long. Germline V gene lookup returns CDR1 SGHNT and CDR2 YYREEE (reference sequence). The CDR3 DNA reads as TGTGCCAGCAGCTTGGACTACAGGGGGCTCGATACGCAGTATTTT. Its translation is CASSLDYRGLDTQYF.

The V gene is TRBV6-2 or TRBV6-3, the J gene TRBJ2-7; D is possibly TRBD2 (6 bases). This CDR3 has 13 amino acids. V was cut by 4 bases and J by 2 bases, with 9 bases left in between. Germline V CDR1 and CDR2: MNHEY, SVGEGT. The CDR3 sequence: CASSSAGTYEQYF. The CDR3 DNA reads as TGTGCCAGCAGTTCGGCGGGGACCTACGAGCAGTACTTC.

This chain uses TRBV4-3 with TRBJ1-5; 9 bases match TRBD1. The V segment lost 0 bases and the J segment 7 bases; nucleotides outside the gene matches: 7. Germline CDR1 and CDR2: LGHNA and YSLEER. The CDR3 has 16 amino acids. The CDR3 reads CASSQDSGQGNQPQHF. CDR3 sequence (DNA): TGCGCCAGCAGCCAAGATTCCGGACAGGGGAACCAGCCCCAGCATTTT.

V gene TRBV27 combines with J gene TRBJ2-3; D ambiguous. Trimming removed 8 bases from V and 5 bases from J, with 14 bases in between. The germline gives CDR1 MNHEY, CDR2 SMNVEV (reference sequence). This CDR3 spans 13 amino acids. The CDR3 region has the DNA TGTGCCAGCGCGTACTTTCTCCGAGATACGCAGTATTTT. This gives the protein CASAYFLRDTQYF.

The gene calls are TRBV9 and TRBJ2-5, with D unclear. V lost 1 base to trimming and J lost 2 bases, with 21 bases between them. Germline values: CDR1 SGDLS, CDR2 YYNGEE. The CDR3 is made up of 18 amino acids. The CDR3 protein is CASSVWPGFGKDQETQYF. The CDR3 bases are TGTGCCAGCAGCGTATGGCCCGGGTTCGGTAAGGATCAAGAGACCCAGTACTTC.

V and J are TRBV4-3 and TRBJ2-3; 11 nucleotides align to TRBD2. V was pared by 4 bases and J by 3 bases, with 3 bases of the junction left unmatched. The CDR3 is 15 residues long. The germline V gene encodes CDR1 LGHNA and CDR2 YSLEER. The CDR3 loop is CASSPTSGGTDTQYF. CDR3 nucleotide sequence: TGCGCCAGCAGCCCTACTAGCGGGGGAACAGATACGCAGTATTTT.

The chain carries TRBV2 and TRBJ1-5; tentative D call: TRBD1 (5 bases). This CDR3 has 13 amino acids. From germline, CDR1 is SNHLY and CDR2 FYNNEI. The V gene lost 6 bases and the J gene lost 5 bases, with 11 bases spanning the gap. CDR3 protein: CASRGGSYQPQHF. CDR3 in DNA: TGTGCCAGCAGGGGGGGTTCCTATCAGCCCCAGCATTTT.

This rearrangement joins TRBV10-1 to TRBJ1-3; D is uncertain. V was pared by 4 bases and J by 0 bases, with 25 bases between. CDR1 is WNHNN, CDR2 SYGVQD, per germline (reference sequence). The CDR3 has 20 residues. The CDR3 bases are TGCGCCAGCAGTGCCAGGACTGGACCTCAGCAAACCCCCTCTGGAAACACCATATATTTT. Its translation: CASSARTGPQQTPSGNTIYF.

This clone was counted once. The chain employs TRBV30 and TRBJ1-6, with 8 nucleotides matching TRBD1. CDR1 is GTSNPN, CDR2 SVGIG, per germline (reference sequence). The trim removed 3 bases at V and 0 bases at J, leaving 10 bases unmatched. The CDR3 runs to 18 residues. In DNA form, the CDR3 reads TGTGCCTGGAGGGGACAGGTGACAACTAGCTCCTATAATTCACCCCTCCACTTT. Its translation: CAWRGQVTTSSYNSPLHF.

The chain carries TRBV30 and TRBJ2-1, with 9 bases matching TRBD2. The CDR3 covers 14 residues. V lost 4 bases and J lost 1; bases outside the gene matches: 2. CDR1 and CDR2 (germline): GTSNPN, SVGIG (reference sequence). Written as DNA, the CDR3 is TGTGCCTGGATTCTAGCGGGATCCTACAATGAGCAGTTCTTC. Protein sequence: CAWILAGSYNEQFF.

CDR3 sequence: CASSPGTRVNEQFF. CDR3 nucleotide sequence: TGTGCCAGCTCGCCCGGGACTAGGGTCAATGAGCAGTTCTTC. The chain couples TRBV18 to TRBJ2-1; 8 nucleotides line up with TRBD2. Germline V CDR1 and CDR2: KGHSH, LQKENI. J lost 6 bases, V lost 6 bases, and 7 bases had no gene match. There are 14 residues in the CDR3.

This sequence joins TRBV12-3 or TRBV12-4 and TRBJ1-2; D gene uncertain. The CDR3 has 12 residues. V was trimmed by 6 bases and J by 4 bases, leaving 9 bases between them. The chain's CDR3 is CASRVSVYGYTF. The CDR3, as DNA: TGTGCCAGCAGAGTCTCAGTCTATGGCTACACCTTC.

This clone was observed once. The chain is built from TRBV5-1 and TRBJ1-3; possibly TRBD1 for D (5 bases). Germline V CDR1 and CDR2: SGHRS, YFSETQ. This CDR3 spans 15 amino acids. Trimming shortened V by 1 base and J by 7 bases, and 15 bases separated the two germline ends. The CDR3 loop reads CASSLRDSTSNTIYF. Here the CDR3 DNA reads TGCGCCAGCAGCTTGCGGGACTCGACTTCGAACACCATATATTTT.

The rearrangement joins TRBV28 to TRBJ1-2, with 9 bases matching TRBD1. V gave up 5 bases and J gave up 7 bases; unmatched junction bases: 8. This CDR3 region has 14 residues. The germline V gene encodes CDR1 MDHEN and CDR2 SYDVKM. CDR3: CASSPGTGPFGYTF. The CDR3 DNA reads TGTGCCAGCAGTCCCGGGACAGGGCCCTTTGGCTACACCTTC.

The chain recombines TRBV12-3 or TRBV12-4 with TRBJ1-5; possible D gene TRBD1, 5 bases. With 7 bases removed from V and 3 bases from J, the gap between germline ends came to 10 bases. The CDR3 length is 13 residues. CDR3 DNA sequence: TGTGCCAGCAACCGTGGGGCCAATCAGCCCCAGCATTTT. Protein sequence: CASNRGANQPQHF.

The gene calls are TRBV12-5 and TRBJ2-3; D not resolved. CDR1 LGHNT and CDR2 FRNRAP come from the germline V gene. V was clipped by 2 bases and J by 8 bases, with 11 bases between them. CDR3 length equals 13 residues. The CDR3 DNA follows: TGTGCTAGTGGTTTGTTCAGCGAACGTACGCAGTATTTT. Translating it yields CASGLFSERTQYF.

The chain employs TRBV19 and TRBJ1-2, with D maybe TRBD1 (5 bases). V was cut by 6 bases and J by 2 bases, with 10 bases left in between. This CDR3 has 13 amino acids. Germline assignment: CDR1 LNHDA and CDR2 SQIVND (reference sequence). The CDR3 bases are TGTGCCAGTAGCCCGACAGAAAACTATGGCTACACCTTC. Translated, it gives CASSPTENYGYTF.

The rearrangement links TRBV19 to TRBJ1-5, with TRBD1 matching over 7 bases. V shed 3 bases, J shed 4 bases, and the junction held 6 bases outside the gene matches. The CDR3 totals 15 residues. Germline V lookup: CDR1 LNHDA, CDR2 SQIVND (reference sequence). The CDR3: CASSMNRDRNQPQHF. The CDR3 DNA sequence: TGTGCCAGTAGTATGAACCGGGACAGAAATCAGCCCCAGCATTTT. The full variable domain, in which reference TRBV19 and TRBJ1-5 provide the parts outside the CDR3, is DGGITQSPKYLFRKEGQNVTLSCEQNLNHDAMYWYRQDPGQGLRLIYYSQIVNDFQKGDIAEGYSVSREKKESFPLTVTSAQKNPTAFYLCASSMNRDRNQPQHFGDGTRLSIL.